This entry lists 21 T cell receptor beta chains sequenced from one sample in a study of molecular identifiers for immune sequencing clone quantification. Using its own MiXCR run on the PCR reads, TCRdb lists one record per CDR3 protein. The data contain about half a million distinct CDR3 sequences, about a fifth of them seen just once; the ten biggest clones take up 0.84%. Material: naive CD8+ T cells from blood, with Jurkat cell RNA spiked in. Subset indicated: FACS-sorted CD8+CD4-CCR7+CD45RA+ naive T cells. The receptors come from a human donor in good health. Some libraries in this study had Jurkat cell RNA spiked in.

The rearrangement links TRBV14 to TRBJ2-3; maybe TRBD1 (6 bases). Germline CDR1 SGHDN, CDR2 FVKESK. CDR3 length: 15 amino acids. V lost 2 bases, J lost 1 base, and 10 bases lay in between. Here the CDR3 reads CASSQTGYGTDTQYF. Written as DNA, the CDR3 is TGTGCCAGCAGCCAAACAGGGTATGGCACAGATACGCAGTATTTT.

The CDR3 spells CASSPGVGYLTDTQYF. CDR3 DNA sequence: TGCGCCAGCAGCCCCGGAGTAGGCTATCTCACAGATACGCAGTATTTT. V usage is TRBV4-3 and J usage is TRBJ2-3; no reliable D call. Germline V gives CDR1 LGHNA, CDR2 YSLEER. Deletions cut 4 bases from V and 2 bases from J, with 16 bases between. The CDR3 contains 16 residues.

As regards this clonotype: The junction and the germline gene differ at one end; a read error may be behind it. The genes are TRBV4-1 and TRBJ2-4, with 7 bases that match TRBD2. CDR3 length: 17 residues. Germline CDR1 reads MGHRA; CDR2 reads YSYEKL. The CDR3 nucleotides read TGCGCCAGCAGCCAATCTAGGCTAGCGGAGCTCAAAAACATTCAGCACTTC. Its translation: CASSQSRLAELKNIQHF.

In this sample, this clonotype turned up many times. The V gene is TRBV24-1, the J gene TRBJ2-7, with a possible D match to TRBD1 (5 bases). Germline V gives CDR1 KGHDR, CDR2 SFDVKD. Trimming removed 2 bases from V and 0 bases from J, with 13 bases in between. CDR3 size: 16 residues. The CDR3 nucleotides are TGTGCCACCAGTGATTCGCGACTGGGGCGCTCCTACGAGCAGTACTTC. The encoded protein is CATSDSRLGRSYEQYF.

As to this clonotype: This may arise from a read error, as a much more abundant clone is one base away. The V and J genes are TRBV20-1 and TRBJ2-3; 10 bases are a match to TRBD2. This CDR3 has 16 amino acids. The germline V gene encodes CDR1 DFQATT and CDR2 SNEGSKA (reference sequence). Trimming removed 0 bases from V and 4 bases from J; junction bases left unmatched: 7. The CDR3 spells CSAREGSGRVPDTQYF. The CDR3 DNA sequence: TGCAGTGCTAGAGAGGGGAGCGGGAGGGTCCCAGATACGCAGTATTTT.

This chain connects TRBV10-3 to TRBJ2-5; D is unclear. The germline gives CDR1 ENHRY, CDR2 SYGVKD. Trimming stripped 3 bases from V and 1 base from J, with 9 bases between. This CDR3 has 14 residues. CDR3 region: CAISEGQPQETQYF. The DNA for the CDR3 is TGTGCCATCAGTGAAGGTCAGCCCCAAGAGACCCAGTACTTC.

The genes are TRBV4-2 and TRBJ1-1; D unresolved. Trimming took 0 bases from V and 0 from J, leaving 11 bases between them. Germline lookup yields CDR1 LGHNA and CDR2 YNFKEQ. The CDR3 has 16 residues. The CDR3 nucleotides read TGTGCCAGCAGCCAAGATTGGCCAGCAATGAACACTGAAGCTTTCTTT. This gives the protein CASSQDWPAMNTEAFF.

This clonotype was observed at least ten times. The chain recombines TRBV9 with TRBJ2-5; D not resolved. The V gene's germline CDR1 is SGDLS and CDR2 YYNGEE. The CDR3 loop spans 14 amino acids. Trimming left V 0 bases short and J 0 bases short, with 6 bases between. CDR3: CASSVGSYQETQYF. CDR3 DNA: TGTGCCAGCAGCGTAGGTAGCTACCAAGAGACCCAGTACTTC.

A note on this clonotype: With a much larger clone just one base away, this may be a read error. J is TRBJ2-7 and V is TRBV25-1; D gene uncertain. Germline V gene sequence: CDR1 MGHDK, CDR2 SYGVNS. The CDR3 is 14 amino acids. CDR3 sequence: CASSELAHPYEQCF. DNA for the CDR3: TGTGCCAGCAGTGAATTGGCACACCCCTACGAGCAGTGCTTC.

This sequence joins TRBV4-3 and TRBJ1-1; D gene ambiguous. In germline, CDR1 is LGHNA, CDR2 YSLEER. Deletions cut 0 bases from V and 2 bases from J, with 7 bases between. CDR3 length: 14 amino acids. The CDR3 coding sequence is TGCGCCAGCAGCCAAGAGGGCACAAACACTGAAGCTTTCTTT. Translating gives CASSQEGTNTEAFF.

This clonotype has at least ten counts. The chain joins TRBV28 to TRBJ1-1; no clear D gene. Per germline, CDR1 MDHEN and CDR2 SYDVKM. The V and J ends lost 5 bases and 7 bases respectively, with 23 bases between them. This CDR3 has 16 amino acids. This CDR3 reads CASSPLVGKALLEAFF. For the CDR3, the DNA is TGTGCCAGCAGTCCACTCGTTGGGAAGGCCCTACTTGAAGCTTTCTTT.

This clonotype has a handful of counts. This chain joins TRBV7-8 and TRBJ1-6, with 7 bases fitting TRBD1. CDR1 SGHVS and CDR2 FQNEAQ come from the germline V gene. This CDR3 comprises 17 residues. V shed 5 bases, J shed 5 bases, and the junction held 12 bases outside the gene matches. CDR3 sequence reads: CASSPREGALNNSPLHF. CDR3 bases: TGTGCCAGCAGCCCCCGGGAGGGGGCTCTTAATAATTCACCCCTCCACTTT.

The chain has TRBV7-6 and TRBJ2-1; TRBD1 aligns across 12 bases. The V and J ends lost 1 base and 3 bases, in that order; junction bases with no gene match: 7. Germline CDR1 is SGHVS and CDR2 is FNYEAQ. CDR3 length: 18 residues. The CDR3: CASSLEGDRGLHYNEQFF. CDR3 coding DNA: TGTGCCAGCAGCTTAGAGGGGGACAGGGGGCTCCACTACAATGAGCAGTTCTTC.

This clonotype was seen a few times. The chain combines TRBV10-1 with TRBJ2-7; D tentatively fits TRBD1 or TRBD2 (5 bases each). Germline V gene data show CDR1 as WNHNN and CDR2 as SYGVQD (reference sequence). V dropped 6 bases and J dropped 5 bases, with 17 bases sitting between them. This CDR3 has 14 amino acids. For the CDR3, the DNA is TGCGCCAGCAGCCCCGGGGACCCTCGAGACGAGCAGTACTTC. It translates to CASSPGDPRDEQYF.

This clonotype was detected a few times. This chain joins TRBV24-1 and TRBJ2-1; 7 bases map to TRBD1. Germline CDR1 is KGHDR and CDR2 is SFDVKD. The CDR3 extends over 13 amino acids. With 3 bases clipped from V and 10 bases from J, the junction kept 5 bases outside the gene matches. CDR3 region: CATSDAGGPEQFF. Written as DNA, the CDR3 is TGTGCCACCAGTGATGCAGGGGGTCCCGAGCAGTTCTTC.

This clonotype was seen repeatedly, ten times or more. This chain links TRBV5-1 with TRBJ2-1; 7 bases agree with TRBD2. Trimming cost V 7 bases and J 7 bases; bases outside gene matches: 8. The germline V gene encodes CDR1 SGHRS and CDR2 YFSETQ. The length of the CDR3 is 13 residues. For the CDR3, the DNA is TGCGCCAGCGGGCGACTAGCAATGAATGAGCAGTTCTTC. This gives the protein CASGRLAMNEQFF. Using reference TRBV5-1 and TRBJ2-1 for the parts outside the CDR3, the full variable domain is KAGVTQTPRYLIKTRGQQVTLSCSPISGHRSVSWYQQTPGQGLQFLFEYFSETQRNKGNFPGRFSGRQFSNSRSEMNVSTLELGDSALYLCASGRLAMNEQFFGPGTRLTVL.

Concerning this clonotype: Being one base from a much bigger clone, this may be a read error. The V gene is TRBV4-1, the J gene TRBJ1-2; tentatively, D is TRBD1 (6 bases). The CDR3 extends over 14 amino acids. Per the germline V gene, CDR1 is MGHRA and CDR2 is YSYEKL. The CDR3 DNA follows: TGCGCCAGCAGCCAAGATCAACAGGGCCATGGCTACGCCTTC. As protein: CASSQDQQGHGYAF.

This clonotype was detected only a few times. The genes are TRBV20-1 and TRBJ2-7, with 8 bases that match TRBD2. CDR3 size: 16 residues. CDR1 and CDR2 (germline): DFQATT, SNEGSKA (reference sequence). The trim removed 5 bases at V and 1 base at J, leaving 13 bases unmatched. The CDR3 sequence is CSAGGLWSGSSYEQYF. The CDR3 nucleotides are TGCAGTGCTGGCGGGTTATGGAGCGGGAGTTCCTACGAGCAGTACTTC.

This clonotype was observed at least ten times. The chain is built from TRBV7-8 and TRBJ2-7; D call uncertain. This CDR3 has 14 residues. V was shortened by 1 base and J by 2 bases, with 9 bases between the two germline ends. Germline assignment: CDR1 SGHVS and CDR2 FQNEAQ. The CDR3 spells CASSLVPGPYEQYF. CDR3 sequence (DNA): TGTGCCAGCAGCTTAGTTCCAGGCCCCTACGAGCAGTACTTC.

This chain uses TRBV12-3 or TRBV12-4 with TRBJ2-1, with 8 bases aligning to TRBD2. The CDR3 sequence is 15 residues long. Unmatched junction bases numbered 5, after V lost 1 base and J lost 6 bases. CDR3 in DNA: TGTGCCAGCAGTTTAGGACTAGCGCAGAGCAATGAGCAGTTCTTC. This gives the protein CASSLGLAQSNEQFF.

The sample holds a few counts of this clonotype. This chain's CDR3 is CASSYRLGGRETQYF. The CDR3 DNA is TGTGCCAGCAGTTATCGATTGGGGGGCAGAGAGACCCAGTACTTC. The gene calls are TRBV6-2 or TRBV6-3 and TRBJ2-5; the D gene could be TRBD1 or TRBD2 (6 bases each). The CDR3 is 15 residues long. Trimming removed 3 bases from V and 4 bases from J, with 15 bases in between. In germline, CDR1 is MNHEY, CDR2 SVGEGT.